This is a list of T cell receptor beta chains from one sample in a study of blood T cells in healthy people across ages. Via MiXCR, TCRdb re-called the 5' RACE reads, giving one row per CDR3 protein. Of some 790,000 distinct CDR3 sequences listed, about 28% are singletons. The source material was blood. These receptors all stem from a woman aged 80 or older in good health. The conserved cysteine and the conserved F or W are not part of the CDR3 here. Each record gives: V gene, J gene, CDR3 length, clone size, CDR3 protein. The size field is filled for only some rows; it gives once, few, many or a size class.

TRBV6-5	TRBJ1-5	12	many	ASSSHRENQPQH
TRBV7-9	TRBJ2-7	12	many	ASSPGQVRVEQY
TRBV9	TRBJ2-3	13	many	ASNLAGGSTDTQY
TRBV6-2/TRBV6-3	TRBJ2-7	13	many	ASSYSETASYEQY
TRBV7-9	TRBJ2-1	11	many	ASSQASTGEQF
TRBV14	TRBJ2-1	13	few	ASSQGRGPYNEQF
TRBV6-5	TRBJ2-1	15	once	ASSLVLGGSPFYEQF
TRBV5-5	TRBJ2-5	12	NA	ASNWGQFQETQY
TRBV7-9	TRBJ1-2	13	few	ASSPSGTGANGYT
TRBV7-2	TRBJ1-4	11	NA	ASSQGPNEKLF
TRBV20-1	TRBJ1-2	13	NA	SARDYGQGINGYT